This passage covers 2 T cell receptor beta chains from one sample sequenced in a study of CD8+ T cells in alopecia areata. Isolated RNA was reverse transcribed into cDNA used as the sequencing template. Repertoires were generated with immunoSEQ multiplex PCR, while TCRdb's copy carries only in-frame clones and drops some. The table shows approximately 98,000 clones, with approximately 50% occurring only once. Sample: NKG2D-low CD8+ T cells sorted from blood. The receptors here all came from a human donor with alopecia areata.

This sequence joins TRBV27 and TRBJ1-2; perhaps TRBD1 as D (5 bases). This CDR3 has 16 amino acids. Germline V gene data show CDR1 as MNHEY and CDR2 as SMNVEV (reference sequence). The ends were cut back, 4 bases at V and 1 base at J, with 16 bases in the middle. CDR3 coding DNA: TGTGCCAGCAGTTCACGATACCAGACAGATAACTATGGCTACACCTTC. This sequence encodes CASSSRYQTDNYGYTF.

The chain is built from TRBV5-1 and TRBJ2-1; tentative D call: TRBD2 (6 bases). CDR1 and CDR2 from the germline V gene are SGHRS and YFSETQ. Trimming took off 4 bases at V and 14 bases at J, with 16 bases between the two ends. This CDR3 has 12 amino acids. CDR3 protein: CASSLGGGKEFF. The CDR3 DNA reads TGCGCCAGCAGCCTCGGTGGCGGGAAAGAGTTCTTC. Looking up the rest from reference TRBV5-1 and TRBJ2-1 gives the full variable domain: KAGVTQTPRYLIKTRGQQVTLSCSPISGHRSVSWYQQTPGQGLQFLFEYFSETQRNKGNFPGRFSGRQFSNSRSEMNVSTLELGDSALYLCASSLGGGKEFFGPGTRLTVL.